This T cell receptor beta chain derives from a study of OX40 agonist ivuxolimab in advanced cancers. Study background: In this trial design, patients received ivuxolimab intravenously at 0.01 to 10 mg/kg every 2 weeks. At just under 85% male, the cohort had a mean age of about 55 years, ranging from about 20 to 80.

This CDR3 has 15 amino acids. Germline V gene lookup returns CDR1 SGHRS and CDR2 YFSETQ. With 2 bases removed from V and 3 bases from J, the gap between germline ends came to 14 bases. Method: immunoSEQ multiplex PCR; TCRdb's copy keeps in-frame clones and lacks some. The profile shows 80,000 or so clones, about 92% of them singletons. The chain carries TRBV5-1 and TRBJ1-1; the D gene is possibly TRBD1 (6 bases). The source is an adult with an advanced solid tumor such as melanoma, head and neck, liver or kidney cancer. The sample was CD4+ or CD8+ T cells sorted from blood, taken in a trial of the OX40 agonist ivuxolimab. Here the CDR3 reads CASSFTGSGYTEAFF. CDR3 sequence (DNA): TGCGCCAGCAGCTTTACAGGGTCTGGGTACACTGAAGCTTTCTTT. The full variable domain, in which reference TRBV5-1 and TRBJ1-1 provide the parts outside the CDR3, is KAGVTQTPRYLIKTRGQQVTLSCSPISGHRSVSWYQQTPGQGLQFLFEYFSETQRNKGNFPGRFSGRQFSNSRSEMNVSTLELGDSALYLCASSFTGSGYTEAFFGQGTRLTVV.